This paragraph covers one T cell receptor beta chain sequence. Its cognate antigen is unknown. This table comes from immunoSEQ multiplex PCR, and its TCRdb copy is limited to in-frame clones, with some not included. The top ten clones hold about 3% of a sample with 150,000 to 200,000 clones, 88% of them seen once. With V trimmed by 1 base and J by 8 bases, 7 bases remained unmatched. From germline, CDR1 is MGHRA and CDR2 YSYEKL. This CDR3 contains 16 residues. This sample is drawn from a study of cytomegalovirus exposure and HLA in healthy donors. The donors were part of the validation cohort, which consisted of over a hundred subjects and was separate from the first cohort of 666 subjects. Study-level results: Cytomegalovirus association was listed for about 160 TCR beta chains. The CMV antigen specificity of a few CMV-associated chains was confirmed through in vitro analysis.

The chain couples TRBV4-1 to TRBJ1-4, with 10 bases lining up with TRBD1. Material: PBMCs. The source of this sequence is a man younger than 35 in good health and CMV-seronegative. CDR3 loop: CASSQARDRGEEKLFF. The CDR3, as DNA: TGCGCCAGCAGCCAAGCCCGGGACAGGGGTGAGGAAAAACTGTTTTTT.